A single sample gave rise to the 21 T cell receptor beta chains below, sequenced in a study of blood T cell repertoires in COVID-19 (dated by TCRdb to about 2020). Libraries were constructed by the immunoSEQ multiplex PCR assay. The immuneACCESS repertoire file appears here via TCRdb, limited to in-frame rearrangements. These files lack a portion of the clones; in checked studies, under half of the deficit traces to unresolved V genes, and the cause of the others is not known. This sample is represented by 75,000 to 90,000 clones; about 90% of them were singletons. The ten largest clones capture under 6% of the sample. Material: peripheral blood. The receptors shown here come from a human donor in a cohort sampled during active COVID-19.

The V and J genes are TRBV7-8 and TRBJ1-2; a weak D match, TRBD1 (5 bases). The CDR3 length is 12 residues. V lost 5 bases to trimming and J lost 5 bases, with 9 bases between them. Per the germline V gene, CDR1 is SGHVS and CDR2 is FQNEAQ. In nucleotides, the CDR3 is TGTGCCAGCAGCCCTGGGGGGTATGGCTACACCTTC. This sequence encodes CASSPGGYGYTF.

The chain has TRBV4-1 and TRBJ2-6; unclear D gene. This CDR3 is built from 18 residues. Germline lookup yields CDR1 MGHRA and CDR2 YSYEKL. The ends were cut back, 3 bases at V and 1 base at J, with 16 bases in the middle. CDR3 region: CASSQREIPNSGANVLTF. The CDR3 DNA reads TGCGCCAGCAGCCAGCGAGAAATTCCCAATTCTGGGGCCAACGTCCTGACTTTC.

The V gene is TRBV7-2, the J gene TRBJ2-1, with a possible D match to TRBD1 (6 bases). V lost 5 bases and J lost 5, with 10 bases in between. The V gene's germline CDR1 is SGHTA and CDR2 FQGNSA. CDR3 size: 13 residues. CDR3 residues: CASSTDRHNEQFF. CDR3 coding DNA: TGTGCCAGCAGCACCGACAGGCACAATGAGCAGTTCTTC.

There are a few counts of this clone. V usage is TRBV18 and J usage is TRBJ1-3; D perhaps matches TRBD1 (6 bases). CDR3 size: 16 residues. Trimming left V 6 bases short and J 4 bases short, with 19 bases between. In germline, CDR1 is KGHSH, CDR2 LQKENI. CDR3 nucleotide sequence: TGTGCCAGCTCGCAGACAGGACAGACCTCCGGAAACACCATATATTTT. This sequence encodes CASSQTGQTSGNTIYF.

The chain links TRBV23-1 to TRBJ1-3; 8 nucleotides match TRBD1. TRBV23-1 is treated as an ORF (open reading frame) with a function not yet certain. This CDR3 is 13 amino acids long. Unmatched junction bases numbered 6, after V lost 6 bases and J lost 8 bases. This CDR3 reads CASRGQDSDTIYF. The CDR3 DNA sequence: TGCGCCAGCAGGGGACAGGACTCTGACACCATATATTTT.

The chain joins TRBV9 to TRBJ1-3; D remains ambiguous. Germline assignment: CDR1 SGDLS and CDR2 YYNGEE. With 0 bases removed from V and 4 bases from J, the gap between germline ends came to 8 bases. The CDR3 is made up of 14 amino acids. The CDR3 protein is CASSVEVTGNTIYF. For the CDR3, the DNA is TGTGCCAGCAGCGTAGAGGTGACAGGAAACACCATATATTTT.

This rearrangement joins TRBV6-1 to TRBJ1-1, with D unclear. V lost 2 bases, J lost 6 bases, and 16 bases lay in between. Germline values: CDR1 MNHNS, CDR2 SASEGT. The CDR3 is 15 amino acids. CDR3: CASSELSFGVAEAFF. The CDR3 DNA reads TGTGCCAGCAGTGAATTGTCATTCGGGGTGGCTGAAGCTTTCTTT.

V and J are TRBV5-4 and TRBJ1-3; D gene ambiguous. The CDR3 extends over 14 amino acids. V lost 1 base and J 0 bases, leaving 5 bases between the germline ends. Germline CDR1 SGHNT, CDR2 YYREEE (reference sequence). The CDR3 reads CASSLIHSGNTIYF. The CDR3 nucleotides read TGTGCCAGCAGCTTGATCCACTCTGGAAACACCATATATTTT.

CDR3 region: CASSGAGEIDTEAFF. The DNA for the CDR3 is TGTGCCAGCAGCGGGGCAGGGGAAATCGACACTGAAGCTTTCTTT. The rearrangement uses TRBV9 and TRBJ1-1; TRBD1 might be the D (6 bases). The CDR3 sequence is 15 residues long. Trimming left V 3 bases short and J 3 bases short, with 15 bases between. Germline V gene sequence: CDR1 SGDLS, CDR2 YYNGEE. Together with reference TRBV9 and TRBJ1-1, the CDR3 gives the full variable domain: DSGVTQTPKHLITATGQRVTLRCSPRSGDLSVYWYQQSLDQGLQFLIQYYNGEERAKGNILERFSAQQFPDLHSELNLSSLELGDSALYFCASSGAGEIDTEAFFGQGTRLTVV.

V is TRBV18 and J is TRBJ1-2; 7 nucleotides match TRBD1. The CDR3 length is 15 residues. After removal of 1 base from V and 1 base from J, the junction contained 3 bases not matched to a gene. Germline-derived CDR1 and CDR2 are KGHSH and LQKENI. The CDR3 DNA sequence: TGTGCCAGCTCACCACGGGACAGCATTAACTATGGCTACACCTTC. Its translation is CASSPRDSINYGYTF.

The chain couples TRBV5-5 to TRBJ1-5; 7 nucleotides line up with TRBD1. Germline V CDR1 and CDR2: SGHKS, YYEKEE (reference sequence). Trimming took 3 bases from V and 1 from J; bases not matched to a gene: 10. The CDR3 totals 17 residues. The CDR3, as DNA: TGTGCCAGCAGCTCTAACGCAGGGGGTTTAAGCAATCAGCCCCAGCATTTT. It codes for CASSSNAGGLSNQPQHF.

This clone turned up a few times. The CDR3 DNA sequence: TGTGCCAGCAGCGAATCCAGGGTAATGGAGACCCAGTACTTC. Protein sequence: CASSESRVMETQYF. This chain joins TRBV7-8 and TRBJ2-5; D might be TRBD1 (5 bases). Trimming stripped 5 bases from V and 5 bases from J, with 15 bases between. The germline V gene encodes CDR1 SGHVS and CDR2 FQNEAQ. The CDR3 extends over 14 amino acids.

J is TRBJ2-1 and V is TRBV24-1; no reliable D call. The length of the CDR3 is 11 residues. Germline-derived CDR1 and CDR2 are KGHDR and SFDVKD. Trimming took off 1 base at V and 13 bases at J, with 7 bases between the two ends. The CDR3 nucleotides read TGTGCCACCAGTGATTTACAGTCACAGTTCTTC. It translates to CATSDLQSQFF.

This chain connects TRBV29-1 to TRBJ1-2; 10 bases line up with TRBD1. V lost 7 bases and J lost 8; bases outside the gene matches: 4. This CDR3 contains 11 residues. The germline V gene has CDR1 SQVTM and CDR2 ANQGSEA. CDR3 in amino acids: CSGQGAIGYTF. CDR3 DNA sequence: TGCAGCGGACAGGGGGCGATCGGCTACACCTTC.

The chain is built from TRBV7-2 and TRBJ1-6; 7 bases match TRBD1. Germline V lookup: CDR1 SGHTA, CDR2 FQGNSA. J lost 6 bases, V lost 0 bases, and 2 bases had no gene match. The CDR3 contains 15 residues. CDR3 DNA: TGTGCCAGCAGCTTAGCAGGGGGCATTAATTCACCCCTCCACTTT. Translation gives CASSLAGGINSPLHF.

The V and J genes are TRBV6-5 and TRBJ2-7, with D perhaps matching TRBD2 (6 bases). V was pared by 0 bases and J by 4 bases, with 7 bases between. Germline CDR1 MNHEY, CDR2 SVGAGI. The length of the CDR3 is 13 residues. DNA for the CDR3: TGTGCCAGCAGTTACTCGGGGAGGTACGAGCAGTACTTC. As protein: CASSYSGRYEQYF.

This clone is a singleton in its sample. The V and J genes are TRBV6-5 and TRBJ1-4; TRBD1 might be the D (5 bases). Between the trimmed V and J ends, which lost 6 bases and 1 base, there was a span of 12 bases. The CDR3 spans 15 residues. CDR1 MNHEY and CDR2 SVGAGI come from the germline V gene. DNA of the CDR3: TGTGCCAGCAGCCCCCTCAGGGAAACTAATGAAAAACTGTTTTTT. Residues: CASSPLRETNEKLFF.

The chain links TRBV12-3 or TRBV12-4 to TRBJ1-2; perhaps TRBD1 as D (5 bases). The length of the CDR3 is 12 residues. Trimming removed 5 bases at V and 7 bases at J, with 11 bases between. The CDR3 spells CASSPGRIGYTF. For the CDR3, the DNA is TGTGCCAGCAGTCCAGGGAGGATTGGCTACACCTTC.

The chain employs TRBV6-5 and TRBJ1-3; D is perhaps TRBD1 (5 bases). Deletions cut 2 bases from V and 4 bases from J, with 15 bases between. This CDR3 region has 16 residues. Germline V gene sequence: CDR1 MNHEY, CDR2 SVGAGI. This chain's CDR3 is CASSYAQGFTGNTIYF. The CDR3 DNA is TGTGCCAGCAGTTACGCCCAGGGATTTACGGGAAACACCATATATTTT.

The genes are TRBV7-3 and TRBJ2-1; 7 bases map to TRBD1. The CDR3 sequence is 16 residues long. The J segment lost 8 bases and the V segment lost 1 base, leaving 11 bases of the junction unmatched. Germline lookup yields CDR1 SGHTA and CDR2 FQGTGA. The CDR3 sequence is CASSLSIGTVRDEQFF. The CDR3 nucleotides read TGTGCCAGCAGCTTAAGCATCGGGACAGTAAGAGATGAGCAGTTCTTC.

This CDR3 reads CASSRVGTGEQKTQYF. CDR3 nucleotide sequence: TGTGCCAGCAGCCGCGTCGGGACAGGGGAACAGAAGACCCAGTACTTC. This sequence joins TRBV5-4 and TRBJ2-5; 10 positions match TRBD1. The germline CDR1 and CDR2 sequences are SGHNT and YYREEE (reference sequence). The CDR3 covers 16 residues. The V gene end was trimmed by 4 bases and the J gene end by 6 bases; junction bases not matched to a gene: 12.